Listed here are 30 T cell receptor beta chains from one sample, sequenced in a study of Graves' ophthalmopathy and Graves' hyperthyroidism. Researchers took RNA transcripts and amplified TCR beta CDR3 regions from them. Second-round multiplex PCR followed a first-round RT-PCR using HTBI primers. TCRdb called the multiplex PCR reads again in MiXCR, with one record for every CDR3 protein. Among about 700,000 distinct CDR3 sequences listed, approximately 39% were seen once. The sequenced sample was peripheral blood. The receptors were sampled from an adult man with Graves' ophthalmopathy.

The table lists this clonotype with many counts. The gene calls are TRBV5-1 and TRBJ1-1; D is undetermined. V was cut by 0 bases and J by 2 bases, with 8 bases left in between. The CDR3 covers 14 residues. The germline V gene has CDR1 SGHRS and CDR2 YFSETQ. This chain's CDR3 is CASSLAELNTEAFF. CDR3 bases: TGCGCCAGCAGCTTGGCCGAGCTAAACACTGAAGCTTTCTTT.

The chain couples TRBV5-1 to TRBJ1-1; tentatively, D is TRBD1 (6 bases). V was clipped by 1 base and J by 5 bases, with 15 bases between them. The CDR3 contains 15 residues. Germline V gives CDR1 SGHRS, CDR2 YFSETQ. The CDR3: CASSLFGGRGTEAFF. The CDR3 DNA reads as TGCGCCAGCAGCTTGTTCGGGGGCCGAGGAACTGAAGCTTTCTTT.

A word on this clonotype: Possible read error: a much larger clone is one base away. The chain couples TRBV9 to TRBJ1-1, with TRBD1 matching over 9 bases. The CDR3 sequence is 14 residues long. V shed 2 bases and J 5 bases; nucleotides not matched to a gene: 4. Germline V gene sequence: CDR1 SGDLS, CDR2 YYNGEE. The CDR3 loop reads CASSVDRGETEAFF. Here the CDR3 DNA reads TGTGCCAGCAGCGTGGACAGGGGAGAAACTGAAGCTTTCTTT.

The V and J genes are TRBV15 and TRBJ1-4; D might be TRBD1 (6 bases). This CDR3 comprises 15 residues. Germline CDR1 reads LNHNV; CDR2 reads YYDKDF (reference sequence). V was shortened by 3 bases and J by 0 bases, with 8 bases between the two germline ends. The CDR3 reads CATSSRQATNEKLFF. Here the CDR3 DNA reads TGTGCCACCAGCAGCCGACAGGCAACTAATGAAAAACTGTTTTTT.

The V gene is TRBV19, the J gene TRBJ1-1, with D tentatively TRBD1 (6 bases). Germline V gives CDR1 LNHDA, CDR2 SQIVND (reference sequence). The CDR3 runs to 14 residues. Trimming pared 5 bases from V and 8 bases from J, leaving 18 bases between. CDR3 residues: CASSAQGPLSEAFF. CDR3 nucleotide sequence: TGTGCCAGTAGTGCACAGGGTCCGCTGTCAGAAGCTTTCTTT.

Of note for this clonotype: This could be a read error, since a much larger clone is one nucleotide away. CDR3 amino acids: CASSSPKGYEQYF. The CDR3 nucleotides are TGTGCCAGCAGTTCACCGAAGGGGTACGAGCAGTACTTC. The V call is TRBV12-3 or TRBV12-4, the J call TRBJ2-7; possible D gene TRBD1, 5 bases. Trimming removed 4 bases from V and 4 bases from J, with 11 bases in between. CDR3 length: 13 residues.

The J gene is TRBJ1-4, the V gene TRBV29-1; perhaps TRBD1 as D (6 bases). The germline CDR1 and CDR2 sequences are SQVTM and ANQGSEA. V lost 7 bases and J lost 3, with 21 bases in between. The CDR3 contains 16 residues. The CDR3, as DNA: TGCAGCGCGTCGTTACAGGGTCTCCGTTCTAATGAAAAACTGTTTTTT. It specifies CSASLQGLRSNEKLFF.

The chain carries TRBV14 and TRBJ2-7; D is perhaps TRBD1 or TRBD2 (5 bases each). The germline V gene has CDR1 SGHDN and CDR2 FVKESK. Trimming pared 2 bases from V and 2 bases from J, leaving 25 bases between. The CDR3 consists of 19 residues. The CDR3 DNA reads TGTGCCAGCAGCCAAACTTTTAGGGACGCCGGAACAATTACCTACGAGCAGTACTTC. Residues: CASSQTFRDAGTITYEQYF.

This clonotype was seen a few times. V gene TRBV7-2 combines with J gene TRBJ2-2; 9 positions match TRBD1. The V and J ends lost 4 bases and 5 bases, in that order; junction bases with no gene match: 5. The CDR3 runs 15 residues. Per the germline V gene, CDR1 is SGHTA and CDR2 is FQGNSA. CDR3 residues: CASSSRQGETGELFF. In DNA, the CDR3 is TGTGCCAGCAGCTCACGACAGGGGGAAACCGGGGAGCTGTTTTTT.

Ten or more counts support this clonotype. J is TRBJ2-2 and V is TRBV29-1; D unclear. The germline V gene has CDR1 SQVTM and CDR2 ANQGSEA. CDR3 length equals 14 residues. The germline V and J ends were trimmed by 5 bases and 1 base, with 11 bases remaining between them. The CDR3 here is CSVFIRGNTGELFF. The CDR3 nucleotides are TGCAGCGTTTTCATACGCGGGAACACCGGGGAGCTGTTTTTT.

This chain links TRBV11-1 with TRBJ2-3; 7 bases are shared with TRBD1. The CDR3 sequence is 16 residues long. Per the germline V gene, CDR1 is SGHAT and CDR2 is FQDESV (reference sequence). The V segment lost 5 bases and the J segment 2 bases; nucleotides outside the gene matches: 10. The CDR3 coding sequence is TGTGCCAGCAGCATCCGACAGGGAACGAACACAGATACGCAGTATTTT. This encodes CASSIRQGTNTDTQYF. The entire variable domain, with the rest obtained from reference TRBV11-1 and TRBJ2-3, is as follows: EAEVAQSPRYKITEKSQAVAFWCDPISGHATLYWYRQILGQGPELLVQFQDESVVDDSQLPKDRFSAERLKGVDSTLKIQPAELGDSAMYLCASSIRQGTNTDTQYFGPGTRLTVL.

This clonotype turned up a few times. The chain recombines TRBV18 with TRBJ1-2, with D unresolved. Germline V gene lookup returns CDR1 KGHSH and CDR2 LQKENI. The CDR3 totals 14 residues. With 0 bases removed from V and 2 bases from J, the gap between germline ends came to 7 bases. The CDR3 nucleotides are TGTGCCAGCTCACCACCGTACGGAAACTATGGCTACACCTTC. Translated: CASSPPYGNYGYTF. The full variable domain, with the rest looked up from reference TRBV18 and TRBJ1-2, is NAGVMQNPRHLVRRRGQEARLRCSPMKGHSHVYWYRQLPEEGLKFMVYLQKENIIDESGMPKERFSAEFPKEGPSILRIQQVVRGDSAAYFCASSPPYGNYGYTFGSGTRLTVV.

The J gene is TRBJ2-2, the V gene TRBV9; a weak D match, TRBD2 (6 bases). The germline V gene has CDR1 SGDLS and CDR2 YYNGEE. This CDR3 contains 15 residues. Trimming took 0 bases from V and 4 from J, leaving 10 bases between them. The CDR3 sequence: CASSVGDSLTGELFF. Written as DNA, the CDR3 is TGTGCCAGCAGCGTAGGGGACTCCCTCACCGGGGAGCTGTTTTTT.

This clonotype was observed at least ten times. This chain joins TRBV19 and TRBJ2-2, with a possible D match to TRBD2 (6 bases). This CDR3 has 14 amino acids. Germline assignment: CDR1 LNHDA and CDR2 SQIVND (reference sequence). Trimming pared 6 bases from V and 5 bases from J, leaving 13 bases between. Here the CDR3 reads CASRLSGPTGELFF. In DNA form, the CDR3 reads TGTGCCAGTAGGCTGAGCGGGCCGACCGGGGAGCTGTTTTTT. The entire variable domain, with the rest obtained from reference TRBV19 and TRBJ2-2, is as follows: DGGITQSPKYLFRKEGQNVTLSCEQNLNHDAMYWYRQDPGQGLRLIYYSQIVNDFQKGDIAEGYSVSREKKESFPLTVTSAQKNPTAFYLCASRLSGPTGELFFGEGSRLTVL.

This rearrangement joins TRBV11-2 to TRBJ2-5; a possible D gene is TRBD2 (5 bases). Trimming removed 3 bases at V and 2 bases at J, with 13 bases between. This CDR3 is built from 15 residues. CDR1 and CDR2 (germline): SGHAT, FQNNGV. CDR3 in DNA: TGTGCCAGCAGCTTTTCCGGGGATAAGCAAGAGACCCAGTACTTC. It codes for CASSFSGDKQETQYF.

In its sample, this clonotype was seen a few times. The rearrangement uses TRBV12-3 or TRBV12-4 and TRBJ2-7, with TRBD2 matching 7 bases. J lost 1 base, V lost 7 bases, and 7 bases had no gene match. CDR3 length: 14 residues. CDR3 bases: TGTGCCAGCATGGAGGGAGGGATATCCTACGAGCAGTACTTC. Translating gives CASMEGGISYEQYF.

Points on this clonotype: One junction end disagrees with the germline gene, perhaps due to a read error. The chain joins TRBV5-4 to TRBJ2-2; 8 nucleotides agree with TRBD2. This CDR3 has 16 residues. Germline V gives CDR1 SGHNT, CDR2 YYREEE (reference sequence). The CDR3: CASSSLTSANTGELLF. The DNA of the CDR3 is TGTGCCAGCAGCTCGTTGACTAGCGCTAACACCGGGGAGCTGCTTTTT.

In this sample, this clonotype turned up a few times. The chain combines TRBV6-1 with TRBJ1-1; D is undetermined. V lost 6 bases to trimming and J lost 1 base, with 12 bases between them. This CDR3 region has 14 residues. The germline V gene encodes CDR1 MNHNS and CDR2 SASEGT. DNA of the CDR3: TGTGCCAGCAGGGGATTTAGAGGGAACACTGAAGCTTTCTTT. Residues: CASRGFRGNTEAFF.

This clonotype occurred many times. The gene calls are TRBV5-1 and TRBJ2-7; 12 bases match TRBD2. The V segment lost 7 bases and the J segment 7 bases; nucleotides outside the gene matches: 9. The CDR3 runs to 14 residues. Germline V gene lookup returns CDR1 SGHRS and CDR2 YFSETQ. The CDR3 loop is CASSLAGGLREQYF. CDR3 coding DNA: TGCGCCAGCTCACTAGCGGGAGGTTTACGGGAGCAGTACTTC.

This clonotype turned up a few times. This chain joins TRBV20-1 and TRBJ2-7, with 9 bases that match TRBD1. The CDR3 contains 16 residues. CDR1 is DFQATT, CDR2 SNEGSKA, per germline (reference sequence). V shed 0 bases, J shed 1 base, and the junction held 7 bases outside the gene matches. The CDR3 sequence: CSARDRDRAGSYEQYF. The CDR3 DNA sequence: TGCAGTGCTAGAGATCGGGACAGGGCTGGGTCCTACGAGCAGTACTTC.

This clonotype showed up many times. The chain is built from TRBV10-3 and TRBJ1-1; D is ambiguous. The CDR3 consists of 12 residues. Trimming took 8 bases from V and 0 from J, leaving 7 bases between them. Germline loops: CDR1 ENHRY, CDR2 SYGVKD. The CDR3 DNA sequence: TGTGCCATCTCTAGCTTGAACACTGAAGCTTTCTTT. This translates into CAISSLNTEAFF.

This clonotype was seen a handful of times. The chain joins TRBV7-9 to TRBJ2-3; D ambiguous. Trimming shortened V by 3 bases and J by 0 bases, and 10 bases separated the two germline ends. Looked up from germline, CDR1 is SEHNR and CDR2 is FQNEAQ (reference sequence). This CDR3 contains 15 residues. CDR3 region: CASSFLTASTDTQYF. The CDR3 DNA reads as TGTGCCAGCAGCTTCTTGACGGCTAGCACAGATACGCAGTATTTT. Looking up the rest from reference TRBV7-9 and TRBJ2-3 gives the full variable domain: DTGVSQNPRHKITKRGQNVTFRCDPISEHNRLYWYRQTLGQGPEFLTYFQNEAQLEKSRLLSDRFSAERPKGSFSTLEIQRTEQGDSAMYLCASSFLTASTDTQYFGPGTRLTVL.

V usage is TRBV10-3 and J usage is TRBJ1-1; D call uncertain. The CDR3 loop spans 13 amino acids. Trimming left V 6 bases short and J 0 bases short, with 8 bases between. CDR1 and CDR2 (germline): ENHRY, SYGVKD. For the CDR3, the DNA is TGTGCCATCAGCGGACGGTTGAACACTGAAGCTTTCTTT. This sequence encodes CAISGRLNTEAFF.

The rearrangement joins TRBV5-1 to TRBJ2-7; 8 nucleotides line up with TRBD1. With 0 bases clipped from V and 5 bases from J, the junction kept 4 bases outside the gene matches. Germline lookup yields CDR1 SGHRS and CDR2 YFSETQ. The CDR3 spans 14 residues. In DNA form, the CDR3 reads TGCGCCAGCAGCTTGGGACAGGGGTTCCACGAGCAGTACTTC. It translates to CASSLGQGFHEQYF.

The sample holds a few counts of this clonotype. At one end, the junction sequence differs from germline, possibly due to a read error. CDR3 residues: CASSSVSWGNPEAFF. In DNA, the CDR3 is TGTGCCAGCAGTTCAGTCAGCTGGGGGAACCCTGAAGCTTTCTTT. This chain links TRBV12-3 or TRBV12-4 with TRBJ1-1; D possibly corresponds to TRBD1 (5 bases). The CDR3 is 15 residues long.

The chain recombines TRBV18 with TRBJ1-1; 7 bases map to TRBD1. The CDR3 has 14 amino acids. V trimming: 3 bases; J trimming: 6 bases; junction bases outside the gene matches: 7. Germline lookup yields CDR1 KGHSH and CDR2 LQKENI. The CDR3 sequence: CASSPRDREAEAFF. CDR3 in DNA: TGTGCCAGCTCACCTCGGGACAGAGAGGCTGAAGCTTTCTTT.

On this clonotype itself: The junction does not match germline at one end; this may be a read error. This sequence joins TRBV10-2 and TRBJ2-7; 8 nucleotides line up with TRBD1. There are 14 residues in the CDR3. Germline CDR1 is WSHSY and CDR2 is SAAADI. The CDR3 region is CASSEAGQGAEQYF. Here the CDR3 DNA reads TGTGCCAGCAGTGAAGCGGGTCAGGGGGCCGAGCAGTACTTC.

Many counts were recorded for this clonotype. The J gene is TRBJ1-6, the V gene TRBV7-2; 7 bases are shared with TRBD1. The CDR3 loop spans 15 amino acids. V lost 7 bases, J lost 5 bases, and 8 bases stayed unmatched. In germline, CDR1 is SGHTA, CDR2 FQGNSA. The DNA of the CDR3 is TGTGCCAGCACCTCCCTTCAGGGGGATAATTCACCCCTCCACTTT. It translates to CASTSLQGDNSPLHF.

The table lists this clonotype with many counts. V and J are TRBV5-1 and TRBJ1-2; no definite D call. The V gene's germline CDR1 is SGHRS and CDR2 YFSETQ. The CDR3 is 14 amino acids. V was shortened by 0 bases and J by 0 bases, with 6 bases between the two germline ends. Here the CDR3 reads CASSLAAPNYGYTF. CDR3 coding DNA: TGCGCCAGCAGCTTGGCCGCCCCTAACTATGGCTACACCTTC.

This rearrangement joins TRBV4-2 to TRBJ2-7; the match to TRBD2 covers 8 bases. V shed 1 base, J shed 4 bases, and the junction held 12 bases outside the gene matches. The CDR3 covers 17 residues. The germline V gene encodes CDR1 LGHNA and CDR2 YNFKEQ. This CDR3 is CASSQVTSGSTVYEQYF. In DNA form, the CDR3 reads TGTGCCAGCAGCCAAGTTACCAGCGGGAGTACGGTGTACGAGCAGTACTTC.